Presented here are 21 T cell receptor beta chains from one specimen sequenced in a study of blood T cell repertoires in COVID-19. Using immunoSEQ multiplex PCR, the repertoire was profiled, and TCRdb retains in-frame clones only, with some absent. The table has roughly 250,000 clones, 70% to 90% seen once. The sample was PBMCs or T cells enriched from blood (not recorded which). All receptors derive from a woman aged 25-40 years who had recovered from COVID-19.

CDR3 amino acids: CATRDRAIWRRSTEAFF. The CDR3 bases are TGTGCCACCAGGGACAGAGCGATATGGAGGAGGAGCACTGAAGCTTTCTTT. The genes are TRBV15 and TRBJ1-1, with D possibly being TRBD1 (6 bases). The CDR3 sequence is 17 residues long. Germline V gene lookup returns CDR1 LNHNV and CDR2 YYDKDF (reference sequence). Trimming cost V 6 bases and J 4 bases, with 24 bases left between them.

This CDR3 reads CASSRIGLAGENTGELFF. The DNA of the CDR3 is TGTGCCAGCAGCCGCATCGGACTAGCGGGAGAAAACACCGGGGAGCTGTTTTTT. The chain is built from TRBV5-8 and TRBJ2-2; TRBD2 matches at 13 bases. CDR1 and CDR2 (germline): SGHTS, YDEGEE. With V trimmed by 4 bases and J by 2 bases, 8 bases remained unmatched. There are 18 residues in the CDR3.

V is TRBV7-2 and J is TRBJ2-7, with D perhaps matching TRBD2 (6 bases). V dropped 0 bases and J dropped 0 bases, with 12 bases sitting between them. The CDR3 covers 16 residues. CDR1 and CDR2 (germline): SGHTA, FQGNSA. Here the CDR3 reads CASSLAATSISYEQYF. CDR3 bases: TGTGCCAGCAGCTTAGCGGCGACTAGTATCTCCTACGAGCAGTACTTC.

The chain is built from TRBV5-1 and TRBJ2-5; D gene ambiguous. V was cut by 2 bases and J by 2 bases, with 10 bases left in between. Germline loops: CDR1 SGHRS, CDR2 YFSETQ. This CDR3 region has 14 residues. CDR3 sequence: CASSFSTAQETQYF. The CDR3 DNA reads TGCGCCAGCAGCTTCTCTACAGCACAAGAGACCCAGTACTTC.

This chain links TRBV5-6 with TRBJ2-5; D not resolved. Germline values: CDR1 SGHDT, CDR2 YYEEEE. CDR3 length: 13 amino acids. The V end lost 4 bases, the J end lost 5 bases, and 12 bases lay between the germline ends. The CDR3 DNA follows: TGTGCCAGCAGCCCTCTCACCGGGGAGACCCAGTACTTC. Its translation is CASSPLTGETQYF.

The chain employs TRBV18 and TRBJ1-5; 9 positions match TRBD1. This CDR3 region has 16 residues. Germline-derived CDR1 and CDR2 are KGHSH and LQKENI. Trimming took 3 bases from V and 0 from J; bases not matched to a gene: 3. For the CDR3, the DNA is TGTGCCAGCTCACCCGGGACAGGGAATAGCAATCAGCCCCAGCATTTT. Its protein product is CASSPGTGNSNQPQHF.

This chain connects TRBV5-5 to TRBJ2-7; possibly TRBD1 for D (5 bases). Trimming left V 4 bases short and J 0 bases short, with 20 bases between. The V gene's germline CDR1 is SGHKS and CDR2 YYEKEE (reference sequence). This CDR3 contains 17 residues. The CDR3 DNA reads TGTGCCAGCAGCGGACAAGGAAATAATATTTTCTCCTACGAGCAGTACTTC. Amino acids: CASSGQGNNIFSYEQYF.

This rearrangement joins TRBV7-7 to TRBJ2-3; 8 bases are shared with TRBD2. V was pared by 1 base and J by 1 base, with 4 bases of the junction left unmatched. Germline V gene lookup returns CDR1 SSHAT and CDR2 FNYEAQ (reference sequence). This CDR3 comprises 16 residues. CDR3 region: CASSLGPGGGTDTQYF. The CDR3 DNA sequence: TGTGCCAGCAGCTTAGGTCCGGGGGGGGGCACAGATACGCAGTATTTT.

CDR3: CAWRGRSLAGSTDTQYF. The CDR3 DNA sequence: TGTGCCTGGAGAGGCAGGTCGCTAGCGGGTAGCACAGATACGCAGTATTTT. The chain combines TRBV30 with TRBJ2-3; TRBD2 matches at 8 bases. V shed 3 bases, J shed 0 bases, and the junction held 11 bases outside the gene matches. The CDR3 is 17 amino acids. Germline V gene lookup returns CDR1 GTSNPN and CDR2 SVGIG (reference sequence).

This chain uses TRBV4-1 with TRBJ1-5; TRBD1 matches at 7 bases. This CDR3 region has 15 residues. Trimming cost V 1 base and J 5 bases; bases outside gene matches: 5. Germline CDR1 is MGHRA and CDR2 is YSYEKL. The CDR3 DNA sequence: TGCGCCAGCAGCCAAGTAAGGGACAGCCATCAGCCCCAGCATTTT. This sequence encodes CASSQVRDSHQPQHF.

The CDR3 DNA follows: TGTGCCAGCAGTTACTCGGGGACTAGCCAAGAGACCCAGTACTTC. Translated: CASSYSGTSQETQYF. The chain couples TRBV6-2 or TRBV6-3 to TRBJ2-5, with TRBD2 identical over 8 bases. CDR3 length equals 15 residues. Unmatched junction bases numbered 1, after V lost 0 bases and J lost 1 base. Germline-derived CDR1 and CDR2 are MNHEY and SVGEGT.

The chain couples TRBV14 to TRBJ2-7, with 7 bases aligning to TRBD2. The germline V gene has CDR1 SGHDN and CDR2 FVKESK. CDR3 length: 14 amino acids. J gave up 3 bases and V 2 bases, and 4 bases lay outside the gene matches. CDR3 in amino acids: CASSQSGRYYEQYF. The DNA for the CDR3 is TGTGCCAGCAGCCAATCCGGGAGGTACTACGAGCAGTACTTC.

The rearrangement links TRBV30 to TRBJ2-1; weak D call: TRBD2 (5 bases). The CDR3 spans 11 residues. Deletions cut 4 bases from V and 8 bases from J, with 9 bases between. Germline values: CDR1 GTSNPN, CDR2 SVGIG (reference sequence). The CDR3 region is CAWTGGYEQFF. The CDR3 DNA reads as TGTGCCTGGACAGGAGGATATGAGCAGTTCTTC.

The rearrangement links TRBV10-3 to TRBJ1-1; 8 nucleotides line up with TRBD1. The germline V gene encodes CDR1 ENHRY and CDR2 SYGVKD. The ends lost 6 bases at V and 0 bases at J; junction bases unmatched: 3. The CDR3 totals 14 residues. CDR3 protein: CAIRDRGMNTEAFF. The CDR3 bases are TGTGCCATCAGAGACAGGGGAATGAACACTGAAGCTTTCTTT.

This clone was seen a single time. The chain carries TRBV9 and TRBJ2-1; TRBD2 matches 8 bases. CDR1 and CDR2 from the germline V gene are SGDLS and YYNGEE. CDR3 length: 15 residues. The ends lost 0 bases at V and 10 bases at J; junction bases unmatched: 9. The CDR3 DNA follows: TGTGCCAGCAGCGTAGCGGGACTAGGTTATGAAGAGCAGTTCTTC. Its protein product is CASSVAGLGYEEQFF.

Notes on this clone: The identical CDR3 is also encoded by other nucleotide sequences in the sample. The chain links TRBV3-1 (or the pseudogene TRBV3-2) to TRBJ1-1, with TRBD1 matching 7 bases. J lost 11 bases, V lost 1 base, and 7 bases had no gene match. The germline V gene encodes CDR1 LGHDT and CDR2 YNNKEL (reference sequence). This CDR3 comprises 13 residues. Written as DNA, the CDR3 is TGTGCCAGCAGCCAAGTGGAAGGGGGCGAGGCTTTCTTT. Translation gives CASSQVEGGEAFF.

In DNA, the CDR3 is TGTGCCAGCCCTTGGGGGGACTATAGCAATCAGCCCCAGCATTTT. Encoded protein: CASPWGDYSNQPQHF. This sequence joins TRBV6-5 and TRBJ1-5; a possible D gene is TRBD1 (5 bases). The germline V and J ends were trimmed by 8 bases and 0 bases, with 14 bases remaining between them. This CDR3 is 15 amino acids long. CDR1 is MNHEY, CDR2 SVGAGI, per germline.

The chain is built from TRBV28 and TRBJ1-4; no clear D. The CDR3 extends over 14 amino acids. Per the germline V gene, CDR1 is MDHEN and CDR2 is SYDVKM. V lost 5 bases, J lost 7 bases, and 14 bases lay in between. The CDR3 region is CASSLRILPEKLFF. CDR3 bases: TGTGCCAGCAGTCTCAGAATCTTGCCTGAAAAACTGTTTTTT.

V usage is TRBV28 and J usage is TRBJ1-1, with D possibly TRBD1 on 6 matching bases. Germline V lookup: CDR1 MDHEN, CDR2 SYDVKM. The ends were cut back, 5 bases at V and 10 bases at J, with 14 bases in the middle. The length of the CDR3 is 12 residues. The CDR3 protein is CASSPKRGGAFF. The CDR3, as DNA: TGTGCCAGCAGTCCTAAGAGGGGGGGAGCTTTCTTT.

In its sample, this clone was seen once. This rearrangement joins TRBV29-1 to TRBJ2-1; D is possibly TRBD2 (6 bases). Looked up from germline, CDR1 is SQVTM and CDR2 is ANQGSEA. The CDR3 runs 14 residues. V lost 7 bases and J 6 bases, leaving 19 bases between the germline ends. DNA of the CDR3: TGCAGCGGGATCGACCCGGAGGGGCCCAATGAGCAGTTCTTC. Translating gives CSGIDPEGPNEQFF.

V is TRBV5-1 and J is TRBJ2-5; TRBD1 agrees at 9 bases. Germline CDR1 reads SGHRS; CDR2 reads YFSETQ. The CDR3 has 14 residues. Losses at the gene ends were 4 bases for V and 4 bases for J; bases not matched to a gene: 5. CDR3 in DNA: TGCGCCAGCAGCCCGACGGACAGGGGAGAGACCCAGTACTTC. It codes for CASSPTDRGETQYF. Combining the CDR3 with reference TRBV5-1 and TRBJ2-5 gives the whole variable domain KAGVTQTPRYLIKTRGQQVTLSCSPISGHRSVSWYQQTPGQGLQFLFEYFSETQRNKGNFPGRFSGRQFSNSRSEMNVSTLELGDSALYLCASSPTDRGETQYFGPGTRLLVL.